These T cell receptor beta chains were read from a single sample in a study of T cell responses to AZD1222 COVID-19 vaccine. Only in-frame clones appear in the TCRdb table, and some are missing; sequencing was by immunoSEQ multiplex PCR. The data contain 100,000 to 150,000 clones, more than 75% of them seen just once; the ten biggest clones take up approximately 3.4%. The material was peripheral blood, obtained 28 days after the second AZD1222 dose. The receptors come from an adult who received the AZD1222 COVID-19 vaccine. The CDR3 runs from the conserved cysteine through the conserved F or W. D genes are given only for firm matches. Clone size is shown for a subset of rows, as once, few, many or a class of expanded clone.

V gene	D gene	clone size	J gene	CDR3 DNA	CDR3 protein
TRBV2	.	once	TRBJ1-2	TGTGCCAGCAGCGGACAGCGAGTATATGGCTACACCTTC	CASSGQRVYGYTF
TRBV15	.	.	TRBJ2-1	TGTGCCACCAGCAGAGTTCGGGGGAGCCGCCCCTACAATGAGCAGTTCTTC	CATSRVRGSRPYNEQFF
TRBV5-4	TRBD2	.	TRBJ2-7	TGTGCCAGCAGCTCAACTAGCGGAGGACCCTACGAGCAGTACTTC	CASSSTSGGPYEQYF
TRBV4-3	.	.	TRBJ1-2	TGCGCCAGCAGCCCAGGCGTCGGGGGTAACTATGGCTACACCTTC	CASSPGVGGNYGYTF
TRBV18	.	.	TRBJ1-6	TGTGCCAGCTCACTACAGAGTTACAATTCACCCCTCCACTTT	CASSLQSYNSPLHF
TRBV6-4	TRBD2	.	TRBJ2-5	TGTGCCAGCAGTGAGGGTAGCGGGGACGGAGAGACCCAGTACTTC	CASSEGSGDGETQYF
TRBV19	.	.	TRBJ1-1	TGTGCCAGTAGTATAGAGCACAGGGTGAACACTGAAGCTTTCTTT	CASSIEHRVNTEAFF
TRBV9	.	.	TRBJ1-4	TGTGCCAGCAGCGTAGAAGGGAATGGCGAAAAACTGTTTTTT	CASSVEGNGEKLFF
TRBV4-3	.	once	TRBJ2-5	TGCGCCAGCAGCCCGGAGCTCAGGGTGGAGACCCAGTACTTC	CASSPELRVETQYF
TRBV7-2	TRBD1	once	TRBJ1-5	TGTGCCAGCAGCTTAGGGGGACAGGACAATCAGCCCCAGCATTTT	CASSLGGQDNQPQHF
TRBV7-8	TRBD1	.	TRBJ1-3	TGTGCCAGCAGCTCCTCCTCCCAGGACAGGGGGCGCTGGGAAGGAAACACCATATATTTT	CASSSSSQDRGRWEGNTIYF
TRBV18	TRBD1	.	TRBJ1-6	TGTGCCAGCTCACCGAGACAGGGGGATAATTCACCCCTCCACTTT	CASSPRQGDNSPLHF
TRBV6-5	.	.	TRBJ2-7	TGTGCCAGCAGTTACCTCGATCGGACCTACGAGCAGTACTTC	CASSYLDRTYEQYF
TRBV28	.	.	TRBJ1-3	TGTGCCAGCAGTTTCGGAATCAGCCGGGGCAGAGTGCCCTCTGGAAACACCATATATTTT	CASSFGISRGRVPSGNTIYF
TRBV7-8	.	.	TRBJ2-2	TGTGCCAGCAGCTTACGTCTGAACACCGGGGAGCTGTTTTTT	CASSLRLNTGELFF
TRBV29-1	.	.	TRBJ1-4	TGCAGTGCTTTCCTAAATGAAAAACTGTTTTTT	CSAFLNEKLFF